The rows below give T cell receptor beta chains drawn from one sample of a study of regulatory T cells in long-lasting Graves disease. TCRdb reprocessed the multiplex PCR reads via MiXCR and lists one record per CDR3 protein. The sample shows around 480,000 distinct CDR3 sequences, around 16% of them seen only once. The sample also formed part of further work on T cells in Graves' hyperthyroidism and ophthalmopathy.

This material consisted of peripheral blood mononuclear cells (PBMCs), taken at new diagnosis, from a patient treated with antithyroid drugs. The receptors were gathered from a man aged 40-55 years with Graves disease. CDR3s include the opening cysteine and the closing phenylalanine or tryptophan. Rows may omit the clone size; those that give it use once, few, many or a size class.

clone_size | v_call | cdr3_aa
NA | TRBV28 | CASSQQGANTGELFF
many | TRBV27 | CASSSAHLLAEQFF
NA | TRBV12-3/TRBV12-4 | CASSLKGGGSNQPQHF
many | TRBV5-1 | CASSFGTSGNWYHNEQFF
many | TRBV20-1 | CSARDRTSGRAGDEQFF
few | TRBV28 | CASTPQSAGTGELFF
many | TRBV7-8 | CASSPNRDRGRWETQYF
few | TRBV18 | CASSPGLKGPTPYEQYF
NA | TRBV27 | CASSSAGTDNSPLHF
NA | TRBV27 | CASSHRDSYNEQFF
many | TRBV12-3/TRBV12-4 | CASSHGPLGNTIYF
many | TRBV12-3/TRBV12-4 | CASSRQGANGYTF
many | TRBV7-8 | CASSLVTSGRAGETQYF